This T cell receptor beta chain was identified in a study of blood T cell repertoires in COVID-19. Study overall: Samples of COVID-19 (acute and convalescent) were obtained from the United States, Italy and Spain. The cDNA or gDNA used as material had been derived from T cells, B-cell-depleted T cells, or PBMCs.

Trimming pared 6 bases from V and 4 bases from J, leaving 11 bases between. This CDR3 comprises 12 residues. Germline CDR1 reads SGHDT; CDR2 reads YYEEEE. Under the authors' procedure: Reference gene primer amplification gave nucleated cell count estimates. Assay: immunoSEQ multiplex PCR; the TCRdb copy retains only in-frame clones and omits some. V and J calls and clone size come straight from that table; D and trimming were deduced from the DNA. The sample has about 67,000 clones; more than 75% are singletons. This rearrangement joins TRBV5-6 to TRBJ2-7, with a possible D match to TRBD1 (5 bases). The sequencing input was peripheral blood. The sequence was obtained from a man between 50 and 59 years old with active COVID-19. The CDR3 DNA follows: TGTGCCAGCAACCGACAGCAGTACGAGCAGTACTTC. It yields the protein CASNRQQYEQYF.